This T cell receptor (beta chain) is drawn from a study of cytomegalovirus exposure and HLA in healthy donors. Findings and caveats of the study: Earlier analysis found most TCR beta V segments productive about 87% or about 30% of the time.

Germline V CDR1 and CDR2: SGHTA, FQGNSA. The CDR3 contains 14 residues. The V and J ends lost 3 bases and 5 bases, in that order; junction bases with no gene match: 5. The PCR was carried out with 60 Vbeta primers and 13 Jbeta primers. TCRdb's copy holds only in-frame clones and misses some; the assay was immunoSEQ multiplex PCR. Of 100,000 to 150,000 clones detected, 65% to 75% appear once; the ten largest clones hold 5.8%. A note on this clone: The antigen is undetermined.

Sequenced material: PBMCs. The sequence was collected from a woman aged 50 to 65 in good health and CMV-seropositive. This rearrangement joins TRBV7-2 to TRBJ2-5; 8 nucleotides match TRBD1. CDR3 protein: CASSFGSGGETQYF. The CDR3 region has the DNA TGTGCCAGCAGCTTCGGGTCAGGGGGCGAGACCCAGTACTTC.